The entry below describes one T cell receptor beta chain. Through a sample-barcoded 5' primer and a J-beta primer mix, a second PCR was run for 7 to 11 cycles. One entry per CDR3 protein, called by TCRdb with MiXCR from the 5' RACE reads. The sample carries around 1,700,000 distinct CDR3 sequences, over 25% recorded once. This CDR3 has 15 amino acids. The germline gives CDR1 SGDLS, CDR2 YYNGEE. The V gene lost 0 bases and the J gene lost 11 bases, with 20 bases spanning the gap. This entry comes from a study of blood T cells in healthy people across ages. J is TRBJ2-5 and V is TRBV9; tentative D call: TRBD2 (6 bases). Sequencing was carried out using blood. The sequence was obtained from a woman in her 30s in good health. CDR3 in amino acids: CASSVEGRITGEQYF. The CDR3 DNA sequence: TGTGCCAGCAGCGTAGAGGGGCGCATCACGGGGGAGCAGTACTTC.